A single sample gave rise to the 27 T cell receptor beta chains below, sequenced in a study of patients and donors after allogeneic stem cell transplantation. TCRdb analysed the RT-PCR reads with MiXCR anew, one entry per CDR3 protein. The sample lists 30,000 to 40,000 distinct CDR3 sequences; 37% were seen once. The sample taken for sequencing was blood, either unsorted or a sorted T cell fraction (not recorded which). Receptors originate from a human donor who was either an allogeneic HSCT recipient or a stem cell or donor lymphocyte infusion donor (not recorded which). It is not recorded whose cells these are; they may come from a transplant donor.

This clonotype was picked up a small number of times. The rearrangement joins TRBV7-9 to TRBJ1-2, with 8 positions matching TRBD1. Losses at the gene ends were 5 bases for V and 8 bases for J; bases not matched to a gene: 7. Germline assignment: CDR1 SEHNR and CDR2 FQNEAQ (reference sequence). The CDR3 length is 13 residues. The CDR3 here is CASSTPTGDGYTF. DNA of the CDR3: TGTGCCAGCAGCACCCCGACAGGGGACGGCTACACCTTC.

This chain connects TRBV5-1 to TRBJ1-2, with a weak D call TRBD1 (5 bases). Germline assignment: CDR1 SGHRS and CDR2 YFSETQ. CDR3 size: 14 residues. Trimming left V 1 base short and J 6 bases short, with 13 bases between. The DNA for the CDR3 is TGCGCCAGCAGCTTGCAGGTCGGAGGGGATGGCTACACCTTC. It translates to CASSLQVGGDGYTF.

There are a few counts of this clonotype. V is TRBV7-2 and J is TRBJ1-2; no reliable D call. CDR1 is SGHTA and CDR2 is FQGNSA in the germline V gene. This CDR3 contains 14 residues. V was clipped by 1 base and J by 3 bases, with 9 bases between them. CDR3 sequence reads: CASSLVGWDYGYTF. In nucleotides, the CDR3 is TGTGCCAGCAGCTTAGTTGGGTGGGACTATGGCTACACCTTC.

This sequence joins TRBV10-3 and TRBJ2-7; D is uncertain. V lost 0 bases and J lost 3, with 3 bases in between. Germline V gives CDR1 ENHRY, CDR2 SYGVKD. The CDR3 is 12 amino acids. Here the CDR3 reads CAISESDYEQYV. The CDR3 DNA reads TGTGCCATCAGTGAGTCCGACTACGAGCAGTACGTC.

This clonotype was detected only a few times. The chain uses TRBV12-3 or TRBV12-4 and TRBJ2-5; TRBD2 might be the D (6 bases). There are 12 residues in the CDR3. Trimming removed 7 bases from V and 5 bases from J, with 11 bases in between. The CDR3 protein is CASTTRGETQYF. CDR3 sequence (DNA): TGTGCCAGCACAACTCGGGGGGAGACCCAGTACTTC.

V usage is TRBV18 and J usage is TRBJ1-5; the match to TRBD1 covers 8 bases. V shed 2 bases and J 5 bases; nucleotides not matched to a gene: 8. Germline V lookup: CDR1 KGHSH, CDR2 LQKENI. This CDR3 has 16 residues. In DNA, the CDR3 is TGTGCCAGCTCACCAGTAGTACAGGGGGGGTATCAGCCCCAGCATTTT. Translating gives CASSPVVQGGYQPQHF.

This clonotype was seen a few times. The genes are TRBV20-1 and TRBJ1-1; no firm D call. Germline-derived CDR1 and CDR2 are DFQATT and SNEGSKA (reference sequence). The germline V and J ends were trimmed by 1 base and 4 bases, with 4 bases remaining between them. This CDR3 spans 11 amino acids. The CDR3 nucleotides are TGCAGTGCTAGAGGCGGCACTGAAGCTTTCTTT. This codes for CSARGGTEAFF.

This clonotype was seen ten or more times. The chain employs TRBV20-1 and TRBJ1-5; possibly TRBD1 for D (5 bases). The CDR3 runs to 12 residues. Trimming removed 1 base from V and 7 bases from J, with 8 bases in between. The germline CDR1 and CDR2 sequences are DFQATT and SNEGSKA (reference sequence). CDR3 coding DNA: TGCAGTGCTAGAGGTGGGGGACAGCCCCAGCATTTT. Translated: CSARGGGQPQHF.

The chain combines TRBV5-1 with TRBJ2-7; D possibly corresponds to TRBD2 (5 bases). The CDR3 has 14 residues. V was trimmed by 4 bases and J by 4 bases, leaving 15 bases between them. CDR1 and CDR2 from the germline V gene are SGHRS and YFSETQ. CDR3 nucleotides: TGCGCCAGCAGCCCCTCCGGACTTATGTACGAGCAGTACTTC. Its translation: CASSPSGLMYEQYF.

The gene calls are TRBV20-1 and TRBJ1-6; D remains ambiguous. The CDR3 runs 11 residues. Deletions cut 5 bases from V and 10 bases from J, with 9 bases between. Germline V gene sequence: CDR1 DFQATT, CDR2 SNEGSKA (reference sequence). CDR3 loop: CSARSGSPLHF. CDR3 sequence (DNA): TGCAGTGCTCGTTCGGGCTCACCCCTCCACTTT.

This clonotype has ten or more counts. The gene calls are TRBV6-5 and TRBJ1-1, with D uncertain. CDR1 MNHEY and CDR2 SVGAGI come from the germline V gene. The CDR3 loop spans 13 amino acids. The V and J ends lost 6 bases and 3 bases respectively, with 11 bases between them. As DNA, the CDR3 is TGTGCCAGCAGGGGGAGTTTGGACACTGAAGCTTTCTTT. Translation: CASRGSLDTEAFF.

The chain employs TRBV27 and TRBJ2-2; 7 nucleotides align to TRBD1. The germline V gene encodes CDR1 MNHEY and CDR2 SMNVEV (reference sequence). The CDR3 extends over 16 amino acids. With V trimmed by 5 bases and J by 6 bases, 12 bases remained unmatched. The CDR3 nucleotides read TGTGCCAGCAGTCCTGGGACAGCTCCCTTTTCCGGGGAGCTGTTTTTT. Residues: CASSPGTAPFSGELFF.

J is TRBJ1-1 and V is TRBV6-5; TRBD1 agrees at 7 bases. V dropped 7 bases and J dropped 3; count of bases not matched to a gene: 2. The CDR3 runs to 12 residues. Germline-derived CDR1 and CDR2 are MNHEY and SVGAGI. The CDR3 nucleotides are TGTGCCAGCACTCAGGGGGACACTGAAGCTTTCTTT. Translation gives CASTQGDTEAFF.

This clonotype was picked up a small number of times. The rearrangement uses TRBV29-1 and TRBJ2-2, with TRBD1 identical over 7 bases. Trimming removed 6 bases from V and 4 bases from J; junction bases left unmatched: 5. Germline V lookup: CDR1 SQVTM, CDR2 ANQGSEA. The CDR3 length is 13 residues. The CDR3 is CSVIDRATGELFF. CDR3 bases: TGCAGCGTAATAGACAGGGCCACCGGGGAGCTGTTTTTT.

This rearrangement joins TRBV7-8 to TRBJ2-3; D remains ambiguous. Trimming shortened V by 5 bases and J by 0 bases, and 9 bases separated the two germline ends. The length of the CDR3 is 14 residues. From germline, CDR1 is SGHVS and CDR2 FQNEAQ. The CDR3: CASSHRYSTDTQYF. The CDR3 region has the DNA TGTGCCAGCAGCCACCGGTACAGCACAGATACGCAGTATTTT.

The rearrangement links TRBV6-2 or TRBV6-3 to TRBJ1-2; D perhaps matches TRBD1 (6 bases). V lost 2 bases and J 2 bases, leaving 9 bases between the germline ends. This CDR3 has 14 residues. Germline values: CDR1 MNHEY, CDR2 SVGEGT. DNA of the CDR3: TGTGCCAGCAGTTACAACAGGGCCAACTATGGCTACACCTTC. It translates to CASSYNRANYGYTF.

DNA of the CDR3: TGCAGCCAGAACAGGATAGCGGGAGATTACAATGAGCAGTTCTTC. It yields the protein CSQNRIAGDYNEQFF. The chain carries TRBV20-1 and TRBJ2-1; TRBD2 matches 9 bases. Per the germline V gene, CDR1 is DFQATT and CDR2 is SNEGSKA (reference sequence). The CDR3 has 15 residues.

This clonotype was counted only a few times. The J gene is TRBJ1-6, the V gene TRBV7-2, with a weak D call TRBD1 (5 bases). In germline, CDR1 is SGHTA, CDR2 FQGNSA. The CDR3 runs 11 residues. The V end was cut by 3 bases, the J end by 12 bases, with 6 bases between. CDR3 nucleotide sequence: TGTGCCAGCAGCTTCAGGGAACCCCTCCACTTT. It translates to CASSFREPLHF.

The J gene is TRBJ2-2, the V gene TRBV7-2; D might be TRBD1 (6 bases). The CDR3 is made up of 15 amino acids. V was pared by 6 bases and J by 6 bases, with 17 bases between. Germline V gene lookup returns CDR1 SGHTA and CDR2 FQGNSA. The CDR3 nucleotides read TGTGCCAGCAGGCGAGGGACAAAGGGAGCCGGGGAGCTGTTTTTT. Its protein is CASRRGTKGAGELFF.

CDR3 DNA sequence: TGCAGTGCTAGAGGGCCTTCCAACTATGGCTACACCTTC. Its translation is CSARGPSNYGYTF. This chain joins TRBV20-1 and TRBJ1-2; no clear D gene. CDR3 size: 13 residues. Trimming took 1 base from V and 2 from J, leaving 8 bases between them. CDR1 is DFQATT and CDR2 is SNEGSKA in the germline V gene (reference sequence).

This clonotype was counted a few times. The chain carries TRBV7-2 and TRBJ1-4; D not certain. This CDR3 contains 14 residues. V was pared by 1 base and J by 8 bases, with 11 bases between. The V gene's germline CDR1 is SGHTA and CDR2 FQGNSA. CDR3 residues: CASSLVSMGEKLFF. In nucleotides, the CDR3 is TGTGCCAGCAGCTTAGTTTCGATGGGGGAAAAACTGTTTTTT.

CDR3 sequence (DNA): TGTGCCACCAGCAGAGATCACAATGAGCAGTTCTTC. Translating it yields CATSRDHNEQFF. The rearrangement uses TRBV15 and TRBJ2-1; D is unclear. This CDR3 has 12 residues. Germline V lookup: CDR1 LNHNV, CDR2 YYDKDF (reference sequence). Between the trimmed V and J ends, which lost 0 bases and 5 bases, there was a span of 2 bases.

A few counts support this clonotype. The chain employs TRBV10-3 and TRBJ2-7; TRBD1 aligns across 9 bases. Germline V gene lookup returns CDR1 ENHRY and CDR2 SYGVKD. The CDR3 length is 15 residues. The junction had 3 bases not matched to a gene; V was cut back by 2 bases and J by 1 base. In DNA, the CDR3 is TGTGCCATCAGTGAGGAGGGGACAGGGTCCTACGAGCAGTACTTC. It encodes CAISEEGTGSYEQYF.

V gene TRBV29-1 combines with J gene TRBJ2-3, with unresolved D. This CDR3 is built from 13 residues. Germline CDR1 and CDR2: SQVTM and ANQGSEA. Trimming removed 4 bases from V and 5 bases from J, with 13 bases in between. The CDR3 DNA reads TGCAGCGTTGCGCAGTCCGGGCAAGATACGCAGTATTTT. This sequence encodes CSVAQSGQDTQYF.

V is TRBV5-1 and J is TRBJ1-1; D remains ambiguous. Trimming took 3 bases from V and 1 from J, leaving 10 bases between them. The CDR3 consists of 14 residues. Germline CDR1 and CDR2: SGHRS and YFSETQ. The CDR3: CASSSVRANTEAFF. CDR3 nucleotide sequence: TGCGCCAGCAGCTCCGTTCGCGCGAACACTGAAGCTTTCTTT.

This clonotype was counted between two and nine times. This sequence joins TRBV5-1 and TRBJ1-1, with no clear D. CDR3 length: 14 amino acids. The germline V gene encodes CDR1 SGHRS and CDR2 YFSETQ. Trimming pared 0 bases from V and 1 base from J, leaving 7 bases between. CDR3 amino acids: CASSLGGQNTEAFF. DNA of the CDR3: TGCGCCAGCAGCTTGGGTGGCCAGAACACTGAAGCTTTCTTT.

This clonotype was picked up one time. V gene TRBV5-8 combines with J gene TRBJ1-4, with TRBD1 as a possible D gene (6 bases). The V end lost 5 bases, the J end lost 8 bases, and 19 bases lay between the germline ends. This CDR3 has 15 residues. Germline V gene sequence: CDR1 SGHTS, CDR2 YDEGEE. CDR3 residues: CASRLHRVGEEKLFF. The CDR3 coding sequence is TGTGCCAGCAGACTACACAGGGTCGGAGAGGAAAAACTGTTTTTT.